The T cell receptor beta chain under discussion was sequenced for a study of blood T cell repertoires in COVID-19. In the study overall: PBMCs, B-cell-depleted T cells, or T cells were the source of the cDNA or gDNA that made up the material.

Measured with immunoSEQ multiplex PCR; TCRdb has only the in-frame clones, and not every one. In the table there are some 450,000 clones, around 88% of which are singletons. The origin of this receptor is a woman aged 50 to 60 with COVID-19, enrolled during active disease. The sample consisted of peripheral blood.

The CDR3 here is CASSPDILTNYGYTF. DNA of the CDR3: TGTGCCAGCAGCCCAGATATTCTTACTAACTATGGCTACACCTTC. The chain employs TRBV5-6 and TRBJ1-2; D not certain. V dropped 4 bases and J dropped 0 bases, with 13 bases sitting between them. The CDR3 length is 15 residues. CDR1 and CDR2 (germline): SGHDT, YYEEEE.